Listed here are 26 T cell receptor beta chains from one sample, sequenced in a study of CD8 T cells in ankylosing spondylitis (dated by TCRdb to about 2017). Receptors were amplified or captured by 5' RACE. Sequencing took place on an Illumina HiSeq 2500. TCRdb ran its own pipeline on the public reads, namely fastp trimming at Q25 and MiXCR clone calling, and kept in-frame beta chains. Each entry is one CDR3 protein sequence, shown with its most common DNA and genes. Counted in this sample were about 180,000 distinct CDR3 sequences; around a tenth of them appeared once. About 14% of the sample is in the top ten clones. The sample was blood, either unsorted or a sorted T cell fraction (not recorded which). These receptor sequences come from a female donor with ankylosing spondylitis or in good health (not recorded which).

This sequence joins TRBV3-1 and TRBJ2-5, with 9 positions matching TRBD2. With V trimmed by 6 bases and J by 4 bases, 6 bases remained unmatched. Germline values: CDR1 LGHDT, CDR2 YNNKEL (reference sequence). The CDR3 totals 14 residues. This CDR3 reads CASSLAGTGETQYF. The CDR3 nucleotides read TGTGCCAGCAGTCTAGCGGGAACGGGAGAGACCCAGTACTTC.

This clonotype was counted only a few times. The chain uses TRBV4-3 and TRBJ2-4, with D perhaps TRBD2 (5 bases). The germline V and J ends were trimmed by 0 bases and 6 bases, with 9 bases remaining between them. The germline V gene has CDR1 LGHNA and CDR2 YSLEER. This CDR3 region has 14 residues. DNA for the CDR3: TGCGCCAGCAGCCAAGATCGCGGGTTAAACATTCAGTACTTC. Amino acid sequence: CASSQDRGLNIQYF.

Only a few counts were recorded for this clonotype. This chain connects TRBV28 to TRBJ1-6; the D gene is possibly TRBD1 (5 bases). The CDR3 sequence is 15 residues long. Trimming took 6 bases from V and 7 from J, leaving 16 bases between them. Germline CDR1 MDHEN, CDR2 SYDVKM. CDR3 sequence: CASSTGTASNSPLHF. CDR3 sequence (DNA): TGTGCCAGCAGCACCGGGACCGCATCGAATTCACCCCTCCACTTT.

There are a few counts of this clonotype. The chain recombines TRBV29-1 with TRBJ2-1; 8 positions match TRBD2. Germline loops: CDR1 SQVTM, CDR2 ANQGSEA. The CDR3 totals 15 residues. V lost 1 base, J lost 7 bases, and 9 bases stayed unmatched. The chain's CDR3 is CSVEGTKRETNEQFF. The CDR3 DNA reads as TGCAGCGTTGAAGGTACCAAGCGGGAGACGAATGAGCAGTTCTTC.

CDR3 in amino acids: CASSLGAPISYNEQFF. CDR3 sequence (DNA): TGTGCCAGCTCCCTGGGCGCCCCGATCTCCTACAATGAGCAGTTCTTC. The gene calls are TRBV18 and TRBJ2-1; no reliable D call. Germline lookup yields CDR1 KGHSH and CDR2 LQKENI. CDR3 length: 16 residues. Trimming cost V 6 bases and J 0 bases, with 15 bases left between them.

Comment on this clonotype: One end of the junction does not line up with germline, which may come from a read error. J is TRBJ2-7 and V is TRBV29-1, with D unresolved. CDR1 SQVTM and CDR2 ANQGSEA come from the germline V gene. The CDR3 has 12 residues. The CDR3 nucleotides are TGCAGCATTGAAACAAACTCCTACGAGCAGTACTTC. It yields the protein CSIETNSYEQYF.

This clonotype was seen more than once but under ten times. The chain joins TRBV6-5 to TRBJ1-2, with D possibly TRBD1 on 6 matching bases. Per the germline V gene, CDR1 is MNHEY and CDR2 is SVGAGI. Trimming took off 0 bases at V and 4 bases at J, with 15 bases between the two ends. This CDR3 has 16 residues. CDR3 in DNA: TGTGCCAGCAGTTACTCAAGTGCGTTAGGGGGCTATGGCTACACCTTC. It encodes CASSYSSALGGYGYTF.

This clonotype has just a few counts. V usage is TRBV9 and J usage is TRBJ1-1; D might be TRBD1 (5 bases). Germline V gene data show CDR1 as SGDLS and CDR2 as YYNGEE. The CDR3 sequence is 14 residues long. The V end lost 3 bases, the J end lost 0 bases, and 9 bases lay between the germline ends. In nucleotides, the CDR3 is TGTGCCAGCAGCGGCCAGGGATTGAACACTGAAGCTTTCTTT. This gives the protein CASSGQGLNTEAFF.

This clonotype was recorded many times. V gene TRBV15 combines with J gene TRBJ1-4; 8 bases map to TRBD1. This CDR3 region has 15 residues. The V segment lost 0 bases and the J segment 8 bases; nucleotides outside the gene matches: 5. CDR1 LNHNV and CDR2 YYDKDF come from the germline V gene (reference sequence). The CDR3 DNA reads as TGTGCCACCAGCAGAGATCGGGGACAGGCCGAAAAACTGTTTTTT. Residues: CATSRDRGQAEKLFF.

The chain carries TRBV21-1 and TRBJ2-1; the D call TRBD2 from the table was never checked on the DNA. TRBV21-1 is annotated as a pseudogene. The CDR3 spans 19 residues. CDR3 protein: CASIRRIPLQESSYNEQFF. CDR3 in DNA: TGTGCCAGCATTAGACGGATACCCCTCCAAGAGAGCTCCTACAATGAGCAGTTCTTC.

The chain couples TRBV5-1 to TRBJ1-1; TRBD1 is a possible D gene (6 bases). The CDR3 is 14 residues long. Between the trimmed V and J ends, which lost 0 bases and 5 bases, there was a span of 11 bases. In germline, CDR1 is SGHRS, CDR2 YFSETQ. In DNA form, the CDR3 reads TGCGCCAGCAGCTTGGGCTCAGGGGCTACTGAAGCTTTCTTT. It specifies CASSLGSGATEAFF.

This clonotype was seen a few times. The chain recombines TRBV4-2 with TRBJ2-1; D remains ambiguous. The germline gives CDR1 LGHNA, CDR2 YNFKEQ. V lost 0 bases to trimming and J lost 0 bases, with 9 bases between them. The CDR3 extends over 16 amino acids. The CDR3 nucleotides are TGTGCCAGCAGCCAAGATAGGTCCAGCTCCTACAATGAGCAGTTCTTC. It yields the protein CASSQDRSSSYNEQFF.

This chain connects TRBV27 to TRBJ2-7, with 13 bases fitting TRBD2. V was clipped by 2 bases and J by 5 bases; unmatched bases: 3. The CDR3 totals 15 residues. Germline-derived CDR1 and CDR2 are MNHEY and SMNVEV (reference sequence). CDR3 loop: CASSLLGTSGNEQYF. CDR3 in DNA: TGTGCCAGCAGTTTACTGGGGACTAGCGGGAACGAGCAGTACTTC.

In this sample, this clonotype turned up many times. The chain employs TRBV4-3 and TRBJ2-7; TRBD1 might be the D (6 bases). Germline V gene lookup returns CDR1 LGHNA and CDR2 YSLEER. V dropped 0 bases and J dropped 6 bases, with 15 bases sitting between them. The CDR3 loop spans 15 amino acids. CDR3: CASSQDYLQGTEQYF. The CDR3 DNA follows: TGCGCCAGCAGCCAAGACTATCTACAGGGTACCGAGCAGTACTTC.

This chain connects TRBV4-3 to TRBJ1-1, with 12 positions matching TRBD1. V gave up 4 bases and J gave up 4 bases; unmatched junction bases: 7. Germline V gene data show CDR1 as LGHNA and CDR2 as YSLEER. This CDR3 spans 16 amino acids. The CDR3: CASSPTGQGAGTEAFF. The CDR3 nucleotides are TGCGCCAGCAGCCCGACGGGACAGGGGGCGGGCACTGAAGCTTTCTTT.

This rearrangement joins TRBV10-2 to TRBJ1-2; maybe TRBD1 (5 bases). Per germline, CDR1 WSHSY and CDR2 SAAADI. The CDR3 extends over 13 amino acids. Trimming pared 3 bases from V and 8 bases from J, leaving 13 bases between. In nucleotides, the CDR3 is TGCGCCAGCAGTGAATGGGCAGGGTACGGCTACACCTTC. Protein: CASSEWAGYGYTF.

J is TRBJ2-3 and V is TRBV5-8, with TRBD2 matching over 8 bases. The CDR3 has 13 amino acids. Germline CDR1 is SGHTS and CDR2 is YDEGEE. V was clipped by 2 bases and J by 5 bases; unmatched bases: 1. This CDR3 reads CASSFLAGDTQYF. The CDR3 DNA reads as TGTGCCAGCAGCTTCCTAGCGGGAGATACGCAGTATTTT.

The chain employs TRBV11-1 and TRBJ2-1; 9 bases fit TRBD2. V was pared by 1 base and J by 4 bases, with 11 bases of the junction left unmatched. The germline V gene encodes CDR1 SGHAT and CDR2 FQDESV (reference sequence). This CDR3 has 18 residues. The CDR3 DNA sequence: TGTGCCAGCAGCTTAGGTAGCCCGGGGCTAGCGGGATACAATGAGCAGTTCTTC. Residues: CASSLGSPGLAGYNEQFF.

The rearrangement links TRBV6-1 to TRBJ2-7; no firm D call. The CDR3 sequence is 13 residues long. Per germline, CDR1 MNHNS and CDR2 SASEGT. Deletions cut 6 bases from V and 0 bases from J, with 9 bases between. The CDR3 coding sequence is TGTGCCAGCAGCCAATATAACTCCTACGAGCAGTACTTC. Amino acid sequence: CASSQYNSYEQYF.

This clonotype occurred many times. The chain links TRBV27 to TRBJ2-4, with a weak D call TRBD2 (6 bases). The CDR3 length is 14 residues. With 2 bases removed from V and 1 base from J, the gap between germline ends came to 6 bases. Germline V CDR1 and CDR2: MNHEY, SMNVEV (reference sequence). The CDR3 DNA reads as TGTGCCAGCAGTTTAGGGGGGGCCAAAAACATTCAGTACTTC. Translating gives CASSLGGAKNIQYF.

This clonotype was observed a handful of times. The chain joins TRBV7-9 to TRBJ1-2; a weak D match, TRBD1 (6 bases). CDR3 length: 16 amino acids. Trimming cost V 4 bases and J 3 bases, with 18 bases left between them. Germline values: CDR1 SEHNR, CDR2 FQNEAQ (reference sequence). Written as DNA, the CDR3 is TGTGCCAGCAGCTCCTCACAGGGTAGTACCGACTATGGCTACACCTTC. It is translated as CASSSSQGSTDYGYTF.

Ten or more counts support this clonotype. The chain employs TRBV27 and TRBJ1-1, with D possibly matching TRBD1 (5 bases). This CDR3 has 14 residues. Trimming stripped 7 bases from V and 5 bases from J, with 17 bases between. From germline, CDR1 is MNHEY and CDR2 SMNVEV (reference sequence). CDR3 sequence (DNA): TGTGCCAGCAAACCCAGGGATCGGGATACTGAAGCTTTCTTT. It specifies CASKPRDRDTEAFF.

This clonotype is deemed large (0.1 to 1%). This chain links TRBV4-3 with TRBJ2-2; D not resolved. The CDR3 spans 16 residues. Per germline, CDR1 LGHNA and CDR2 YSLEER. V was shortened by 0 bases and J by 3 bases, with 11 bases between the two germline ends. CDR3 sequence (DNA): TGCGCCAGCAGCCAAGATTGGCCCCCGGACACCGGGGAGCTGTTTTTT. Encoded protein: CASSQDWPPDTGELFF.

The V and J genes are TRBV28 and TRBJ1-6; 8 positions match TRBD1. V lost 5 bases to trimming and J lost 7 bases; unmatched junction nucleotides: 7. Germline V gene lookup returns CDR1 MDHEN and CDR2 SYDVKM. This CDR3 comprises 15 residues. This chain's CDR3 is CASSLQGDRNSPLHF. CDR3 nucleotides: TGTGCCAGCAGTCTACAGGGGGATCGGAATTCACCCCTCCACTTT.

This clonotype came up a few times. This CDR3 reads CSAPHVGGYTF. DNA for the CDR3: TGCAGTGCTCCTCACGTTGGTGGCTACACCTTC. V gene TRBV20-1 combines with J gene TRBJ1-2; no firm D call. Trimming stripped 5 bases from V and 7 bases from J, with 11 bases between. The CDR3 extends over 11 amino acids. The germline V gene has CDR1 DFQATT and CDR2 SNEGSKA (reference sequence).

This clonotype was recorded a few times. The genes are TRBV7-9 and TRBJ2-3, with TRBD2 matching over 16 bases. The CDR3 extends over 16 amino acids. The germline gives CDR1 SEHNR, CDR2 FQNEAQ (reference sequence). Trimming at V came to 4 bases and at J to 4 bases, leaving 2 bases not matched to a gene. CDR3 loop: CASSSGTSGRADTQYF. CDR3 coding DNA: TGTGCCAGCAGCTCGGGGACTAGCGGGAGGGCAGATACGCAGTATTTT.